Sequencing of this T cell receptor beta chain was carried out in a study of blood T cells in healthy people across ages. Next came a second PCR, run for roughly 6 to 11 cycles, which used a sample-barcoded 5' primer along with a J-beta primer mix. CDR3-containing paired-end reads numbered at least 2.5 million in each sample. Using its own MiXCR run on the 5' RACE reads, TCRdb lists one record per CDR3 protein. Seen here are 1.4 million to 1.5 million distinct CDR3 sequences, roughly 40% observed once, and the top ten hold under 8%. Donor samples were obtained from healthy Caucasian individuals from Russia, aged about 6 to 95. J gave up 2 bases and V 5 bases, and 9 bases lay outside the gene matches. Per the germline V gene, CDR1 is SNHLY and CDR2 is FYNNEI. The CDR3 covers 17 residues.

This clonotype originated in a woman between 18 and 29 years old in good health. The chain has TRBV2 and TRBJ1-5, with TRBD1 matching 10 bases. Source material: blood. The CDR3 nucleotides are TGTGCCAGCAGTACCCCCGGGACAGGGGACCGCAATCAGCCCCAGCATTTT. It is translated as CASSTPGTGDRNQPQHF.